This is a list of T cell receptor beta chains from one sample in a study of shared clonotypes between healthy human individuals. This table comes from immunoSEQ multiplex PCR, and its TCRdb copy is limited to in-frame clones, with some not included. The repertoire includes 600,000 to 750,000 clones, around 70% of them detected once, and less than 2% sits in the top ten. Source material: memory CD4+ T cells sorted from blood. These TCRs come from a woman aged 25 to 39 in good health. CDR3s include the opening cysteine and the closing phenylalanine or tryptophan.

cdr3_aa,j_call,v_call
CASSPYPVHADNEQFF,TRBJ2-1,TRBV13
CASSLEQGGIEQYF,TRBJ2-7,TRBV5-1
CAISGSGSDEQYF,TRBJ2-7,TRBV10-3
CAISAGAFTDTQYF,TRBJ2-3,TRBV6-1
CASSYIAGGPGDTQYF,TRBJ2-3,TRBV11-2
CASSIRQGNTEAFF,TRBJ1-1,TRBV28
CAISERTGNNEQFF,TRBJ2-1,TRBV10-3
CSVPGTVVDTQYF,TRBJ2-3,TRBV29-1
CASSIGWQILGGQFF,TRBJ2-1,TRBV19
CASGLAETQETQYF,TRBJ2-5,TRBV6-6
CASSYGTGVGSYEQYF,TRBJ2-7,TRBV5-1
CASRVNTGELFF,TRBJ2-2,TRBV27
CASSLVRKVQYF,TRBJ2-7,TRBV28
CASSPMEGPGNTIYF,TRBJ1-3,TRBV18
CASSSDRGSGNTIYF,TRBJ1-3,TRBV28
CASSLAGQGPTFSYEQYF,TRBJ2-7,TRBV7-2
CASSNRRLEQYF,TRBJ2-7,TRBV19
CASSLSSGGGRGRGEQFF,TRBJ2-1,TRBV5-5
CAWSVWLAREQYF,TRBJ2-7,TRBV30
CASSLNGEKLFF,TRBJ1-4,TRBV11-2
CASSQDQGAANEQFF,TRBJ2-1,TRBV4-1
CAIGGYSTDTQYF,TRBJ2-3,TRBV28
CASSTSGRAGEFF,TRBJ2-1,TRBV5-1
CASSFVRPASNQPQHF,TRBJ1-5,TRBV28
CASSSLVPSGANVLTF,TRBJ2-6,TRBV5-4
CASSPRLAGIYNEQFF,TRBJ2-1,TRBV9
CASSLDSQSYNEQFF,TRBJ2-1,TRBV5-1
CASSKEPVTGTRASDTQYF,TRBJ2-3,TRBV28
CASSYHGRERYGYTF,TRBJ1-2,TRBV6-5
CASSLARLAGVSFGETQYF,TRBJ2-5,TRBV7-9
CASSPPPSGGFYEQYF,TRBJ2-7,TRBV19
CASSPSAGGLNEQFF,TRBJ2-1,TRBV28
CASSLGTADTQYF,TRBJ2-3,TRBV7-2
CASSLEGRAVRKDSGNTIYF,TRBJ1-3,TRBV5-1
CACLRPYRGTEAFF,TRBJ1-1,TRBV30
CASRLGVSTDTQYF,TRBJ2-3,TRBV5-1
CTSSPGASGMDYEQYF,NA,TRBV1